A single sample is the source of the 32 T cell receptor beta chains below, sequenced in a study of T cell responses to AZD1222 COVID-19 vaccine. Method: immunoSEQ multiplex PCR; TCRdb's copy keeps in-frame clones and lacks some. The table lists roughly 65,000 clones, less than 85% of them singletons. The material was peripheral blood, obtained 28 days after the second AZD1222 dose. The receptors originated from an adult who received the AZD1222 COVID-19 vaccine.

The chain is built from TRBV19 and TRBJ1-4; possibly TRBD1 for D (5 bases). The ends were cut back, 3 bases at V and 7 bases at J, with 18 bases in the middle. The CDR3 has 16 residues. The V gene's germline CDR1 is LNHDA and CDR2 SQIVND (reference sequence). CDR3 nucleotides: TGTGCCAGTAGTATTGGAAGTAGGAGGGGCTCTGAAAAACTGTTTTTT. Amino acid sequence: CASSIGSRRGSEKLFF. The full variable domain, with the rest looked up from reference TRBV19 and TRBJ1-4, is DGGITQSPKYLFRKEGQNVTLSCEQNLNHDAMYWYRQDPGQGLRLIYYSQIVNDFQKGDIAEGYSVSREKKESFPLTVTSAQKNPTAFYLCASSIGSRRGSEKLFFGSGTQLSVL.

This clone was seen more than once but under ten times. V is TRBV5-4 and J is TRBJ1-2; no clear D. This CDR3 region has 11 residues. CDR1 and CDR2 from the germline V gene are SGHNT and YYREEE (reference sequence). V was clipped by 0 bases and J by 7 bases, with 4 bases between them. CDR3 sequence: CASSLGAGYTF. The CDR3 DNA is TGTGCCAGCAGCTTGGGGGCTGGCTACACCTTC.

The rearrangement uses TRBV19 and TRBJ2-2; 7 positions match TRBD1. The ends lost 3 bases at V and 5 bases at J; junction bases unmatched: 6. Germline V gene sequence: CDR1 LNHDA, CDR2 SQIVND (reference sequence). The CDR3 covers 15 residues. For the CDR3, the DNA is TGTGCCAGTAGTATGGGGACAGTTCGAACCGGGGAGCTGTTTTTT. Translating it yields CASSMGTVRTGELFF.

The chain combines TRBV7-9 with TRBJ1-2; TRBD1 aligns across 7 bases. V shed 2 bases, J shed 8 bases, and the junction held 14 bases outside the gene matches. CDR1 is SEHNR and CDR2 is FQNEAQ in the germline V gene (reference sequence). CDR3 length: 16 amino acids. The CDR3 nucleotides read TGTGCCAGCAGCTTATCGGCTTTAGGGGGCGCCTGGGGCTACACCTTC. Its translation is CASSLSALGGAWGYTF.

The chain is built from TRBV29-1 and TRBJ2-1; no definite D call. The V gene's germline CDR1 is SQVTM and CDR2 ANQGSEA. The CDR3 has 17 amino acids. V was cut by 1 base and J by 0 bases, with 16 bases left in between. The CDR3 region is CSVEGNRQSSSYNEQFF. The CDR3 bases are TGCAGCGTTGAAGGGAACCGGCAGTCAAGCTCCTACAATGAGCAGTTCTTC.

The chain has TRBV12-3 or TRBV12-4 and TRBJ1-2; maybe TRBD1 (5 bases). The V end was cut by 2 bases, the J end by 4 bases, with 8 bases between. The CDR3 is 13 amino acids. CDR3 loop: CASSLSGGYGYTF. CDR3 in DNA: TGTGCCAGCAGTTTAAGTGGGGGCTATGGCTACACCTTC.

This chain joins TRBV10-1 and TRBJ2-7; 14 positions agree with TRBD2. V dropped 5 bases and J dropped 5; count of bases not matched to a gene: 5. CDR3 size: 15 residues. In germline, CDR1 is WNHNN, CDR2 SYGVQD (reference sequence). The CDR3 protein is CASSRGLAGEDEQYF. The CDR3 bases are TGCGCCAGCAGTCGGGGACTAGCGGGAGAGGACGAGCAGTACTTC.

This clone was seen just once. The CDR3 protein is CASSWFPGGGGDKNIQYF. CDR3 in DNA: TGCGCCAGCAGCTGGTTCCCGGGAGGGGGGGGAGATAAAAACATTCAGTACTTC. The J gene is TRBJ2-4, the V gene TRBV5-1; TRBD2 aligns across 8 bases. V was clipped by 3 bases and J by 4 bases; unmatched bases: 15. Germline lookup yields CDR1 SGHRS and CDR2 YFSETQ. This CDR3 comprises 18 residues.

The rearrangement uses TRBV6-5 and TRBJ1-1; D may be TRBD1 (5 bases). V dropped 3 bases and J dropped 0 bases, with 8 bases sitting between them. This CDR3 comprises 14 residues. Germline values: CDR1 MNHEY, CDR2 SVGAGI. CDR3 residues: CASSYQGMNTEAFF. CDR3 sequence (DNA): TGTGCCAGCAGTTATCAGGGAATGAACACTGAAGCTTTCTTT.

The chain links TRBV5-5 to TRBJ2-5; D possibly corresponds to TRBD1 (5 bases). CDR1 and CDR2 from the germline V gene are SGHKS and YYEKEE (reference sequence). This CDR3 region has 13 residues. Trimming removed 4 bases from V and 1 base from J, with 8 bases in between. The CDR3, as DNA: TGTGCCAGCAGCCCAACAGGCCAAGAGACCCAGTACTTC. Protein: CASSPTGQETQYF.

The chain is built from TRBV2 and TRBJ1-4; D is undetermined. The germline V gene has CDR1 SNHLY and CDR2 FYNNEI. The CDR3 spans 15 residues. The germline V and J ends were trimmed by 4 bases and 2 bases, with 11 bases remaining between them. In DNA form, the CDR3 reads TGTGCCAGCAGTGCGGACGGTTTCACTAATGAAAAACTGTTTTTT. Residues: CASSADGFTNEKLFF.

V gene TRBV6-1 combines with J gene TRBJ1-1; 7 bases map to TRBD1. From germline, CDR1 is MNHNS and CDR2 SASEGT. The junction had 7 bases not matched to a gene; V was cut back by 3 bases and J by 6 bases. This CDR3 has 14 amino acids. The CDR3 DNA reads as TGTGCCAGCAGTGAGAGGGAGGGACAGTCTGAAGCTTTCTTT. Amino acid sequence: CASSEREGQSEAFF.

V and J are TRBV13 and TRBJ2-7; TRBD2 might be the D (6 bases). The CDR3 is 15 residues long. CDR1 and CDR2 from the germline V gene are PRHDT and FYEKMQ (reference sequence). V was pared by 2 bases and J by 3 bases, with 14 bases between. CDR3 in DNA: TGTGCCAGCAGCTTAAGGAGGGGCGCTTACTACGAGCAGTACTTC. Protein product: CASSLRRGAYYEQYF.

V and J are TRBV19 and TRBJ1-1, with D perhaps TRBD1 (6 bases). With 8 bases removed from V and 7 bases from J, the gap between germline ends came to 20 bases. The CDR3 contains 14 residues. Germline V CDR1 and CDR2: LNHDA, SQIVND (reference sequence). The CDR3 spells CASGSGTPRGEAFF. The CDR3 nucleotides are TGTGCCAGTGGTTCCGGGACACCACGGGGTGAAGCTTTCTTT.

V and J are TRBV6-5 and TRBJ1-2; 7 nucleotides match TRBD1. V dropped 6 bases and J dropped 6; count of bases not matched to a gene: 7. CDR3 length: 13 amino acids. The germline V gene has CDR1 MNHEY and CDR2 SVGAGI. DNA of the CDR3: TGTGCCAGCAGACGACAGGGAGAGGATGGCTACACCTTC. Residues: CASRRQGEDGYTF.

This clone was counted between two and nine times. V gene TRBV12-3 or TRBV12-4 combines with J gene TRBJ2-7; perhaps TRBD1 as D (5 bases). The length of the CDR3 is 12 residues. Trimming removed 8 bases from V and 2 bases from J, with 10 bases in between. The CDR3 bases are TGTGCCAGCGGACACCCAACCTACGAGCAGTACTTC. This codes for CASGHPTYEQYF.

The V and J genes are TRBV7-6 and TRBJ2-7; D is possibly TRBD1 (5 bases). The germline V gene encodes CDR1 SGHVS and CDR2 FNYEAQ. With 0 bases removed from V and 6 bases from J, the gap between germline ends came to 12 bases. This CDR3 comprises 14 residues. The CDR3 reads CASSLALSGFEQYF. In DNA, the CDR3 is TGTGCCAGCAGCTTAGCGTTGTCAGGGTTCGAGCAGTACTTC.

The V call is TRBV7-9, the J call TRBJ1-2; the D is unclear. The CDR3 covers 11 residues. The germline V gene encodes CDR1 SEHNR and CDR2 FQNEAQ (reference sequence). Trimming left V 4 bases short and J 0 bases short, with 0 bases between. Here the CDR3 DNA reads TGTGCCAGCAGCTCTAACTATGGCTACACCTTC. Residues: CASSSNYGYTF.

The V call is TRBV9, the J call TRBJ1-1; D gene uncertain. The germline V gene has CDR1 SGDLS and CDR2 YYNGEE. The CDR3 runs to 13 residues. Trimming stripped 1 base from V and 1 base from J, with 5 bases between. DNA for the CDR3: TGTGCCAGCAGCGTAAAAGAGAACACTGAAGCTTTCTTT. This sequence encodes CASSVKENTEAFF.

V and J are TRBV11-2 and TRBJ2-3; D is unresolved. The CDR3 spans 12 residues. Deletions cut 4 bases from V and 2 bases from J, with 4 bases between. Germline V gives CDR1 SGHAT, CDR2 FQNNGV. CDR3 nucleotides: TGTGCCAGCAGCTCTTACACAGATACGCAGTATTTT. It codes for CASSSYTDTQYF. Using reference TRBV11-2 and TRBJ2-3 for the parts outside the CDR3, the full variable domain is EAGVAQSPRYKIIEKRQSVAFWCNPISGHATLYWYQQILGQGPKLLIQFQNNGVVDDSQLPKDRFSAERLKGVDSTLKIQPAKLEDSAVYLCASSSYTDTQYFGPGTRLTVL.

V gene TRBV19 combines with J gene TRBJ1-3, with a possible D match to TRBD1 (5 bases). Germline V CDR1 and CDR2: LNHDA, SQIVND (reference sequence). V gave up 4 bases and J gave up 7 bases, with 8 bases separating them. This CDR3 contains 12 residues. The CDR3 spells CASSRGTNTIYF. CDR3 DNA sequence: TGTGCCAGTAGTAGAGGGACGAACACCATATATTTT.

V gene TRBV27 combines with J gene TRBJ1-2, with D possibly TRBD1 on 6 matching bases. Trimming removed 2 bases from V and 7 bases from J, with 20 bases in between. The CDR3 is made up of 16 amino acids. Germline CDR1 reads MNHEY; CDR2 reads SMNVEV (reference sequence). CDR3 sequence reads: CASSLVQGTSRGGYTF. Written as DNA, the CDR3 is TGTGCCAGCAGTTTAGTCCAGGGGACCTCCCGGGGTGGCTACACCTTC.

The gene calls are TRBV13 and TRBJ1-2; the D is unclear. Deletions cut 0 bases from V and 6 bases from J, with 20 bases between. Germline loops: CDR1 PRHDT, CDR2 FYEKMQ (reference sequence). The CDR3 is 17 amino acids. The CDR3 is CASSLGLGRHSLHGYTF. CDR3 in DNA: TGTGCCAGCAGCTTAGGCCTGGGCAGACATTCACTCCATGGCTACACCTTC.

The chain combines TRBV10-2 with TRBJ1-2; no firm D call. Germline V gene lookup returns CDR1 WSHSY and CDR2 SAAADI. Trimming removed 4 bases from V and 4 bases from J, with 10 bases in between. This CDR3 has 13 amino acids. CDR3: CASSGTLTYGYTF. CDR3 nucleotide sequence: TGCGCCAGCAGTGGTACCTTAACCTATGGCTACACCTTC.

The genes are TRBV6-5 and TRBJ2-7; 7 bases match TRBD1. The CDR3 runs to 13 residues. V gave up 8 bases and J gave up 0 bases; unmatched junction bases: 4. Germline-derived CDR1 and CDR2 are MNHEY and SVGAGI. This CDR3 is CASWDSVSYEQYF. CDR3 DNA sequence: TGTGCCAGCTGGGACAGCGTCTCCTACGAGCAGTACTTC.

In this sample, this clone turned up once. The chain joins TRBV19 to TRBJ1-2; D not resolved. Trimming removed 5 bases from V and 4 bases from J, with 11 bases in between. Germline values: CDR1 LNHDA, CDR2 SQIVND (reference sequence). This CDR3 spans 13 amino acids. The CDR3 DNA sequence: TGTGCCAGTAGTCCCTCCTGGGCCTATGGCTACACCTTC. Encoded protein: CASSPSWAYGYTF.

CDR3 sequence: CASSNLRTPGVVFF. The DNA for the CDR3 is TGTGCCAGCAGCAACCTCCGAACCCCGGGCGTCGTCTTTTTT. The genes are TRBV11-2 and TRBJ1-4; D remains ambiguous. V lost 5 bases, J lost 17 bases, and 24 bases lay in between. This CDR3 is built from 14 residues. Germline V lookup: CDR1 SGHAT, CDR2 FQNNGV.

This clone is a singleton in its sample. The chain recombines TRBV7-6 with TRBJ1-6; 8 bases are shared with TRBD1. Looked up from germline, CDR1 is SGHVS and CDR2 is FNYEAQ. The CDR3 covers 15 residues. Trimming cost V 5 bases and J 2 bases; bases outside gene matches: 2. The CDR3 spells CASSEQGAYNSPLHF. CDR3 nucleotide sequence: TGTGCCAGCAGCGAACAGGGGGCCTATAATTCACCCCTCCACTTT.

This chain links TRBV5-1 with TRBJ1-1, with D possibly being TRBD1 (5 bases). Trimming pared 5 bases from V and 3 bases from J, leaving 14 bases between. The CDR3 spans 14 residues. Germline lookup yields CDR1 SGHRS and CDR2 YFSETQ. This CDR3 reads CASRAQDIHTEAFF. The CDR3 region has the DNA TGCGCCAGCAGGGCCCAGGACATACACACTGAAGCTTTCTTT. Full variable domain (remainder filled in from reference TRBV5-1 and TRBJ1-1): KAGVTQTPRYLIKTRGQQVTLSCSPISGHRSVSWYQQTPGQGLQFLFEYFSETQRNKGNFPGRFSGRQFSNSRSEMNVSTLELGDSALYLCASRAQDIHTEAFFGQGTRLTVV.

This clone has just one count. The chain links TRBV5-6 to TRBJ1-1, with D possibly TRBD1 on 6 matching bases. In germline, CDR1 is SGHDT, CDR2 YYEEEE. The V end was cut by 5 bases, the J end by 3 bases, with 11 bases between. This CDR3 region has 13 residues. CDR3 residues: CASSPAGDTEAFF. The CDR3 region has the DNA TGTGCCAGCAGTCCTGCAGGGGACACTGAAGCTTTCTTT.

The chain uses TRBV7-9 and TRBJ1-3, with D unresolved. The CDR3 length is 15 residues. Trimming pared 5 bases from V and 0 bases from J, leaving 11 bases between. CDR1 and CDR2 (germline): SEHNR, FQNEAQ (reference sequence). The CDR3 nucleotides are TGTGCCAGCAGCACCCTGGGAGGCTCTGGAAACACCATATATTTT. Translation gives CASSTLGGSGNTIYF. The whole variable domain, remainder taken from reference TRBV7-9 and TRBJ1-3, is DTGVSQNPRHKITKRGQNVTFRCDPISEHNRLYWYRQTLGQGPEFLTYFQNEAQLEKSRLLSDRFSAERPKGSFSTLEIQRTEQGDSAMYLCASSTLGGSGNTIYFGEGSWLTVV.

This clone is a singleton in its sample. The CDR3 reads CASSPAENTEAFF. For the CDR3, the DNA is TGTGCCAGCTCACCAGCAGAGAACACTGAAGCTTTCTTT. This chain joins TRBV18 and TRBJ1-1; no firm D call. Germline V gene lookup returns CDR1 KGHSH and CDR2 LQKENI. V dropped 2 bases and J dropped 1 base, with 5 bases sitting between them. This CDR3 spans 13 amino acids.